This T cell receptor beta chain comes out of a study of Graves' ophthalmopathy and Graves' hyperthyroidism. Other autoimmune diseases, uncontrolled infections, pregnancy and lactation each led to patient exclusion. Diagnostic conclusions were grounded in clinical symptoms, serum thyroxine, TRAb, thyroid ultrasound and orbital computed tomography. This clonotype appeared a few times. Its antigen is still unknown. From RNA, the CDR3 regions of TCR beta chains were amplified and sequenced. HTBI primers served in a first-round RT-PCR, which a second-round multiplex PCR followed. TCRdb fed the multiplex PCR reads into MiXCR, producing one record per CDR3 protein. The data contain 740,000 or so distinct CDR3 sequences, roughly 40% of them singletons. Study-wide results and limits: Researchers report that a 13-signature model separated ophthalmopathy from stable hyperthyroidism, posting around 90% sensitivity and less than 82% specificity.

The sample consisted of peripheral blood. The receptor's source is an adult man with Graves' ophthalmopathy.

CDR3 bases: TGCGCCAGCGGAACCCCCCCCGTTGAAGCTTTCTTT. Protein product: CASGTPPVEAFF. This chain connects TRBV10-1 to TRBJ1-1; D is undetermined. V lost 8 bases to trimming and J lost 7 bases, with 14 bases between them. The germline CDR1 and CDR2 sequences are WNHNN and SYGVQD (reference sequence). The CDR3 contains 12 residues.